This passage covers 25 T cell receptor beta chains from one sample sequenced in a study of blood T cell repertoires in COVID-19. TCRdb keeps only in-frame clones here, not all; method: immunoSEQ multiplex PCR. The sample consists of over 250,000 clones, 90% of them appearing once. The specimen was peripheral blood. The origin of the receptors is a woman aged 45-60 years with COVID-19, enrolled during active disease.

The CDR3 spells CASRPTGDYGYTF. CDR3 nucleotide sequence: TGTGCCAGCAGACCCACAGGGGACTATGGCTACACCTTC. V gene TRBV6-5 combines with J gene TRBJ1-2; 7 positions agree with TRBD1. The CDR3 loop spans 13 amino acids. Per germline, CDR1 MNHEY and CDR2 SVGAGI. Trimming took 6 bases from V and 3 from J; bases not matched to a gene: 4.

Only a few counts were recorded for this clone. The chain recombines TRBV19 with TRBJ1-5; 7 positions match TRBD1. Trimming took 3 bases from V and 1 from J; bases not matched to a gene: 6. Germline V gene data show CDR1 as LNHDA and CDR2 as SQIVND (reference sequence). CDR3 length: 16 amino acids. Here the CDR3 DNA reads TGTGCCAGTAGTATGGTGGGCAGGGGGAGCAATCAGCCCCAGCATTTT. Its translation is CASSMVGRGSNQPQHF.

Only one count was recorded for this clone. J is TRBJ1-2 and V is TRBV9; 9 nucleotides agree with TRBD1. The CDR3 consists of 12 residues. Germline loops: CDR1 SGDLS, CDR2 YYNGEE. V lost 8 bases, J lost 8 bases, and 7 bases stayed unmatched. The CDR3 nucleotides read TGTGCCAGTGGGACAGGGCGGCGCGGCTACACCTTC. This gives the protein CASGTGRRGYTF.

V and J are TRBV7-7 and TRBJ1-4; D gene unclear. V was trimmed by 5 bases and J by 7 bases, leaving 11 bases between them. This CDR3 region has 13 residues. The germline CDR1 and CDR2 sequences are SSHAT and FNYEAQ (reference sequence). The CDR3 here is CASSPDRGEKLFF. The CDR3 bases are TGTGCCAGCAGCCCCGACCGGGGTGAAAAACTGTTTTTT.

This clone has only one observation. The chain has TRBV10-3 and TRBJ1-2; D is unresolved. The CDR3 has 13 residues. Germline V gene sequence: CDR1 ENHRY, CDR2 SYGVKD. Trimming removed 10 bases from V and 0 bases from J, with 12 bases in between. Written as DNA, the CDR3 is TGTGCCACCCGGTCTAATTCTAACTATGGCTACACCTTC. It codes for CATRSNSNYGYTF.

Only one count was recorded for this clone. The rearrangement links TRBV10-3 to TRBJ2-5; no definite D call. Germline V gene sequence: CDR1 ENHRY, CDR2 SYGVKD. CDR3 length equals 11 residues. V lost 3 bases and J 5 bases, leaving 4 bases between the germline ends. The DNA of the CDR3 is TGTGCCATCAGTGACAGGGAGACCCAGTACTTC. It is translated as CAISDRETQYF.

The chain employs TRBV9 and TRBJ2-2; TRBD1 is a possible D gene (5 bases). The germline V and J ends were trimmed by 0 bases and 8 bases, with 17 bases remaining between them. CDR1 and CDR2 from the germline V gene are SGDLS and YYNGEE. The CDR3 runs 16 residues. The CDR3, as DNA: TGTGCCAGCAGCGTAGGTTCCAGGGAAAACTTGGGGGAGCTGTTTTTT. It yields the protein CASSVGSRENLGELFF.

The J gene is TRBJ2-7, the V gene TRBV27, with TRBD1 matching over 7 bases. The CDR3 is made up of 14 amino acids. The junction had 7 bases not matched to a gene; V was cut back by 5 bases and J by 3 bases. Germline CDR1 and CDR2: MNHEY and SMNVEV (reference sequence). CDR3 nucleotides: TGTGCCAGCAGTCCTGGGACAGTGGGCTACGAGCAGTACTTC. It is translated as CASSPGTVGYEQYF.

The J gene is TRBJ2-1, the V gene TRBV10-1; 7 bases fit TRBD2. CDR3 length equals 16 residues. Germline V gene data show CDR1 as WNHNN and CDR2 as SYGVQD (reference sequence). The ends lost 2 bases at V and 4 bases at J; junction bases unmatched: 8. The CDR3 region is CASSEDPGLTYNEQFF. CDR3 sequence (DNA): TGCGCCAGCAGTGAGGACCCGGGACTAACGTACAATGAGCAGTTCTTC.

This clone was counted a few times. The J gene is TRBJ1-1, the V gene TRBV5-1; 8 bases line up with TRBD1. J was trimmed by 7 bases and V by 0 bases; bases with no gene match: 5. In germline, CDR1 is SGHRS, CDR2 YFSETQ. This CDR3 contains 14 residues. CDR3 DNA sequence: TGCGCCAGCAGCTTGGGCGGGACAGGACGTGAAGCTTTCTTT. Its translation: CASSLGGTGREAFF.

The table lists this clone with a count of one. V usage is TRBV18 and J usage is TRBJ2-1, with 10 bases fitting TRBD2. From germline, CDR1 is KGHSH and CDR2 LQKENI. With 3 bases clipped from V and 3 bases from J, the junction kept 5 bases outside the gene matches. This CDR3 is 16 amino acids long. The CDR3 sequence is CASSPVTSGYYNEQFF. The CDR3 nucleotides read TGTGCCAGCTCACCGGTGACTAGCGGGTACTACAATGAGCAGTTCTTC.

This sequence joins TRBV6-5 and TRBJ2-7, with 7 bases identical to TRBD1. Germline V gives CDR1 MNHEY, CDR2 SVGAGI. This CDR3 has 13 amino acids. Trimming at V came to 6 bases and at J to 3 bases, leaving 5 bases not matched to a gene. In DNA form, the CDR3 reads TGTGCCAGCAGCAGGGACAGAAACTACGAGCAGTACTTC. It encodes CASSRDRNYEQYF.

This chain's CDR3 is CASSLGFDRGNQPQHF. CDR3 coding DNA: TGTGCCAGCAGCTTAGGATTCGACAGGGGTAATCAGCCCCAGCATTTT. The rearrangement joins TRBV7-9 to TRBJ1-5; 8 bases line up with TRBD1. Germline V gives CDR1 SEHNR, CDR2 FQNEAQ (reference sequence). The CDR3 has 16 amino acids. V gave up 1 base and J gave up 4 bases; unmatched junction bases: 6.

V gene TRBV12-3 or TRBV12-4 combines with J gene TRBJ2-5, with D perhaps matching TRBD2 (5 bases). There are 13 residues in the CDR3. The germline V and J ends were trimmed by 7 bases and 3 bases, with 12 bases remaining between them. For the CDR3, the DNA is TGTGCCAGCACCCATAGAGGGAAAGAGACCCAGTACTTC. Its translation is CASTHRGKETQYF.

The chain couples TRBV4-1 to TRBJ1-2, with D perhaps matching TRBD1 (6 bases). The CDR3 spans 16 residues. The germline gives CDR1 MGHRA, CDR2 YSYEKL. V lost 4 bases and J 3 bases, leaving 18 bases between the germline ends. Here the CDR3 DNA reads TGCGCCAGCAGCCCAAGAATAACGGACAGTTACTATGGCTACACCTTC. Translation gives CASSPRITDSYYGYTF.

This clone appeared a single time. CDR3 DNA sequence: TGTGCCACCAGCGCCTTCACTAGGGGGAATCAGCCCCAGCATTTT. It encodes CATSAFTRGNQPQHF. The rearrangement uses TRBV19 and TRBJ1-5; D may be TRBD1 (6 bases). Trimming left V 10 bases short and J 4 bases short, with 20 bases between. This CDR3 has 15 amino acids. Germline V gene lookup returns CDR1 LNHDA and CDR2 SQIVND (reference sequence). Complete variable domain (other parts from reference TRBV19 and TRBJ1-5): DGGITQSPKYLFRKEGQNVTLSCEQNLNHDAMYWYRQDPGQGLRLIYYSQIVNDFQKGDIAEGYSVSREKKESFPLTVTSAQKNPTAFYLCATSAFTRGNQPQHFGDGTRLSIL.

This rearrangement joins TRBV10-3 to TRBJ2-7, with D unresolved. The CDR3 consists of 14 residues. CDR1 is ENHRY, CDR2 SYGVKD, per germline. V lost 2 bases and J lost 0, with 8 bases in between. The CDR3 reads CAISEDKSSYEQYF. The CDR3 region has the DNA TGTGCCATCAGTGAGGACAAGAGCTCCTACGAGCAGTACTTC.

In this sample, this clone turned up once. The rearrangement uses TRBV27 and TRBJ1-5; 7 positions match TRBD1. The CDR3 runs to 15 residues. Germline V gene sequence: CDR1 MNHEY, CDR2 SMNVEV (reference sequence). V trimming: 4 bases; J trimming: 0 bases; junction bases outside the gene matches: 3. CDR3 in DNA: TGTGCCAGCAGTTGGGACAGCTATAGCAATCAGCCCCAGCATTTT. As protein: CASSWDSYSNQPQHF.

The chain employs TRBV27 and TRBJ2-1; D call uncertain. Trimming took 8 bases from V and 0 from J, leaving 17 bases between them. Looked up from germline, CDR1 is MNHEY and CDR2 is SMNVEV (reference sequence). The CDR3 sequence is 16 residues long. The CDR3 DNA follows: TGTGCCAGCCGCTCGTGGTTAGCTAACTCCTACAATGAGCAGTTCTTC. Translation: CASRSWLANSYNEQFF.

The chain is built from TRBV3-1 (or the pseudogene TRBV3-2) and TRBJ1-6, with D possibly TRBD1 on 5 matching bases. This CDR3 has 14 residues. Trimming removed 6 bases from V and 5 bases from J, with 11 bases in between. The germline V gene has CDR1 LGHDT and CDR2 YNNKEL (reference sequence). The CDR3 protein is CASRRGGNNSPLHF. The CDR3 DNA is TGTGCCAGCAGAAGGGGAGGTAATAATTCACCCCTCCACTTT.

This chain uses TRBV7-9 with TRBJ2-7, with D maybe TRBD1 (5 bases). This CDR3 region has 15 residues. The V and J ends lost 1 base and 2 bases respectively, with 12 bases between them. Looked up from germline, CDR1 is SEHNR and CDR2 is FQNEAQ (reference sequence). The CDR3 loop reads CASSLVGRDPYEQYF. The DNA of the CDR3 is TGTGCCAGCAGCTTAGTGGGCAGGGATCCCTACGAGCAGTACTTC.

The J gene is TRBJ2-2, the V gene TRBV7-6, with D unclear. Germline CDR1 reads SGHVS; CDR2 reads FNYEAQ. This CDR3 region has 16 residues. The V gene lost 4 bases and the J gene lost 2 bases, with 14 bases spanning the gap. The CDR3 coding sequence is TGTGCCAGCAGCTCTCCCCTTCGGAGTAACACCGGGGAGCTGTTTTTT. This encodes CASSSPLRSNTGELFF.

The gene calls are TRBV23-1 and TRBJ2-5; 9 bases align to TRBD1. TRBV23-1 is noted as an ORF with a role that remains uncertain. This CDR3 region has 16 residues. With V trimmed by 6 bases and J by 5 bases, 13 bases remained unmatched. CDR3 loop: CASSHSTGGVRETQYF. For the CDR3, the DNA is TGCGCCAGCAGCCACTCGACAGGGGGGGTGAGGGAGACCCAGTACTTC.

V is TRBV7-8 and J is TRBJ1-2; 9 bases match TRBD1. Germline CDR1 and CDR2: SGHVS and FQNEAQ. V was clipped by 6 bases and J by 6 bases; unmatched bases: 11. The CDR3 loop spans 15 amino acids. The CDR3 region has the DNA TGTGCCAGCAGTTACCGACTTGGGACAGGGAATGGCTACACCTTC. Translated: CASSYRLGTGNGYTF.

This chain joins TRBV3-1 (or the pseudogene TRBV3-2) and TRBJ1-4; 8 positions agree with TRBD1. With 6 bases clipped from V and 7 bases from J, the junction kept 7 bases outside the gene matches. The germline V gene has CDR1 LGHDT and CDR2 YNNKEL (reference sequence). The CDR3 has 14 residues. DNA of the CDR3: TGTGCCAGCAGAGACACAGGGGGTCGTGAAAAACTGTTTTTT. Protein sequence: CASRDTGGREKLFF.